This T cell receptor (beta chain) was retrieved from a study of T cells in localized non-small cell lung cancer. The method was immunoSEQ multiplex PCR; TCRdb's version includes in-frame clones alone and lacks a portion of them. The data contain around 41,000 clones, 88% of them seen just once; the ten biggest clones take up 2.6%. Material: peripheral blood, obtained before any cancer treatment. The TCR originated in a female donor older than 55 with stage I squamous cell lung carcinoma.

Here the CDR3 reads CASRSRVPSYNEQFF. DNA for the CDR3: TGCGCCAGCAGGTCCCGGGTCCCCTCCTACAATGAGCAGTTCTTC. The rearrangement links TRBV5-1 to TRBJ2-1; D is undetermined. This CDR3 region has 15 residues. Germline V CDR1 and CDR2: SGHRS, YFSETQ. The V end was cut by 5 bases, the J end by 0 bases, with 12 bases between.